This T cell receptor (beta chain) was recovered during a study of regulatory T cells in long-lasting Graves disease. The overall study: Graves' disease counted as persistent after over 5 years of antithyroid drugs with positive TSH receptor antibodies. Study-wide points: Persistent patients had a count of shared public clonotypes (approximately 3,000) that exceeded that of new patients (about 930). It was in persistent disease that TRBV28, TRBJ1-2 and TRBJ2-5 were favored.

The sample holds a few counts of this clonotype. The antigen remains unidentified. This CDR3 is built from 12 residues. V lost 5 bases to trimming and J lost 5 bases, with 10 bases between them. The germline V gene encodes CDR1 SQVTM and CDR2 ANQGSEA. Investigators prepared the TCR beta libraries by applying iRepertoire HTBI primers and Arm-PCR of CDR3 regions. TCRdb called the multiplex PCR reads again in MiXCR, with one record for every CDR3 protein. Among 350,000 to 500,000 distinct CDR3 sequences listed, 21% were seen once. Specified time point: persistent/refractory GD, antithyroid drugs over 5 years with positive TRAb. Preparation of the TCR library used RNA extracted from PBMCs.

This TCR came from a female donor with Graves disease. The starting material was peripheral blood mononuclear cells (PBMCs), obtained when the disease was refractory, from a patient treated with antithyroid drugs. V and J are TRBV29-1 and TRBJ1-5; D unclear. CDR3 region: CSVSDGDQPQHF. The DNA for the CDR3 is TGCAGCGTTTCGGACGGGGATCAGCCCCAGCATTTT.